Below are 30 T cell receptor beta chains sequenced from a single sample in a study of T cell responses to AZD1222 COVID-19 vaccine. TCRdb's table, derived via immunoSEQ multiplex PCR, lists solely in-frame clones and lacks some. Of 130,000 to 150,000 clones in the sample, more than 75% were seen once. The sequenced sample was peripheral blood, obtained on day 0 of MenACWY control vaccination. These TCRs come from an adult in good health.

DNA of the CDR3: TGTGCCAGCTCACCCACAAACCGGGACGGAACTAATGAAAAACTGTTTTTT. Its translation is CASSPTNRDGTNEKLFF. This chain links TRBV18 with TRBJ1-4; possible D gene TRBD1, 5 bases. Between the trimmed V and J ends, which lost 3 bases and 1 base, there was a span of 15 bases. Per germline, CDR1 KGHSH and CDR2 LQKENI. The CDR3 covers 17 residues. Variable domain in full (rest from reference TRBV18 and TRBJ1-4): NAGVMQNPRHLVRRRGQEARLRCSPMKGHSHVYWYRQLPEEGLKFMVYLQKENIIDESGMPKERFSAEFPKEGPSILRIQQVVRGDSAAYFCASSPTNRDGTNEKLFFGSGTQLSVL.

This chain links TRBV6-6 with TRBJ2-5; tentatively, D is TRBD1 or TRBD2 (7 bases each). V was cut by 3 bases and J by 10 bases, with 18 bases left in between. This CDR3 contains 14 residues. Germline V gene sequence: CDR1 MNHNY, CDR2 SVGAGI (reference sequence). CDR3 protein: CASSYPGQTGGQYF. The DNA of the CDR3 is TGTGCCAGCAGTTATCCGGGACAGACGGGGGGCCAGTACTTC.

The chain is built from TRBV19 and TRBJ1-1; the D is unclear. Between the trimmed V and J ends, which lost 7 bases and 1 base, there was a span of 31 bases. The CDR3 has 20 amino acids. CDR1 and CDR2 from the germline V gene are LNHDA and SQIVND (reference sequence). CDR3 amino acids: CASNEASHGRTVLGNTEAFF. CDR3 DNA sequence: TGTGCCAGTAACGAGGCTTCCCACGGAAGGACGGTCTTAGGGAACACTGAAGCTTTCTTT. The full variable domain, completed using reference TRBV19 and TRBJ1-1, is DGGITQSPKYLFRKEGQNVTLSCEQNLNHDAMYWYRQDPGQGLRLIYYSQIVNDFQKGDIAEGYSVSREKKESFPLTVTSAQKNPTAFYLCASNEASHGRTVLGNTEAFFGQGTRLTVV.

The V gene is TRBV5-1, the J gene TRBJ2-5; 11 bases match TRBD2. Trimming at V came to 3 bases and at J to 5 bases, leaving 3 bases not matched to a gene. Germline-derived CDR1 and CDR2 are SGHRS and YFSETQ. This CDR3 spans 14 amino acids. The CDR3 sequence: CASSSTSGAETQYF. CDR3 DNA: TGCGCCAGCAGCTCGACTAGCGGGGCCGAGACCCAGTACTTC.

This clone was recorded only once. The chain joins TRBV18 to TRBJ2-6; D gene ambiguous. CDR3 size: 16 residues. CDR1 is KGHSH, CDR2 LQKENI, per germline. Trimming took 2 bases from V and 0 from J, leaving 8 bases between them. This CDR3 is CASSPVAGSGANVLTF. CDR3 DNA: TGTGCCAGCTCACCAGTCGCAGGCTCTGGGGCCAACGTCCTGACTTTC.

Here the CDR3 DNA reads TGTGCCACCTCCCCGACACCCTACTACACTGAAGCTTTCTTT. Encoded protein: CATSPTPYYTEAFF. The V and J genes are TRBV15 and TRBJ1-1; D unclear. Between the trimmed V and J ends, which lost 8 bases and 3 bases, there was a span of 16 bases. The germline V gene encodes CDR1 LNHNV and CDR2 YYDKDF (reference sequence). The CDR3 has 14 residues. Full variable domain (rest looked up from reference TRBV15 and TRBJ1-1): DAMVIQNPRYQVTQFGKPVTLSCSQTLNHNVMYWYQQKSSQAPKLLFHYYDKDFNNEADTPDNFQSRRPNTSFCFLDIRSPGLGDTAMYLCATSPTPYYTEAFFGQGTRLTVV.

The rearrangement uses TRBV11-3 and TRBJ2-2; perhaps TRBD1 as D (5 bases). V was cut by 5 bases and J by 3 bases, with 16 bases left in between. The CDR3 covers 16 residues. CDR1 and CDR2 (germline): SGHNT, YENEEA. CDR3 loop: CASSPGVGPDTGELFF. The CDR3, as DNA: TGTGCCAGCAGCCCTGGGGTGGGGCCGGACACCGGGGAGCTGTTTTTT.

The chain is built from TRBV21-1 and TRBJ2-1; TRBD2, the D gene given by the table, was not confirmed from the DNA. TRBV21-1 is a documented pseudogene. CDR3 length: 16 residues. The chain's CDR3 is CASILLRAVSYNEQFF. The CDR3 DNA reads TGTGCCAGCATTCTTCTCAGAGCGGTCAGTTACAATGAGCAGTTCTTC.

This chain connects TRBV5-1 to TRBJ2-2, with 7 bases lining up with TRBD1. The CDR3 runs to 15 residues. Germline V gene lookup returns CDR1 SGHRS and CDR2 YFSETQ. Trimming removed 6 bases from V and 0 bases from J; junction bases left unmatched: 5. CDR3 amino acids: CASIEGAANTGELFF. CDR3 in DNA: TGCGCCAGCATCGAGGGGGCCGCGAACACCGGGGAGCTGTTTTTT. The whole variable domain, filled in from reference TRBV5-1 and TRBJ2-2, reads KAGVTQTPRYLIKTRGQQVTLSCSPISGHRSVSWYQQTPGQGLQFLFEYFSETQRNKGNFPGRFSGRQFSNSRSEMNVSTLELGDSALYLCASIEGAANTGELFFGEGSRLTVL.

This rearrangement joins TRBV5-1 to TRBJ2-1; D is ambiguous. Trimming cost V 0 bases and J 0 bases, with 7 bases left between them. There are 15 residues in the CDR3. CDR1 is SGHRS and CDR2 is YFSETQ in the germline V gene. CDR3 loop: CASSLESFSYNEQFF. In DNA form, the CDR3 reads TGCGCCAGCAGCTTGGAGAGCTTCTCCTACAATGAGCAGTTCTTC.

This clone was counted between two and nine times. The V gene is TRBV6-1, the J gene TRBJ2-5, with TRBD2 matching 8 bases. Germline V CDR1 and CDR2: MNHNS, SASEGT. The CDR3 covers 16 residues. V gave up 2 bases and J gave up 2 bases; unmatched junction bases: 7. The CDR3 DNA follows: TGTGCCAGCAGTGAATTGAGCGGGGGATTTCAAGAGACCCAGTACTTC. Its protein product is CASSELSGGFQETQYF.

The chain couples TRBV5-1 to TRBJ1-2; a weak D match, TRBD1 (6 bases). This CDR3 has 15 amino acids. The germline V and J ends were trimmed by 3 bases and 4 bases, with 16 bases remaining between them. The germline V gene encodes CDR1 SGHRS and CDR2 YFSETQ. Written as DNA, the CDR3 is TGCGCCAGCAGCTCCGAGTCGACAGGCCGCTATGGCTACACCTTC. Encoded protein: CASSSESTGRYGYTF. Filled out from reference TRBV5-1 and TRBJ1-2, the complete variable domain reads KAGVTQTPRYLIKTRGQQVTLSCSPISGHRSVSWYQQTPGQGLQFLFEYFSETQRNKGNFPGRFSGRQFSNSRSEMNVSTLELGDSALYLCASSSESTGRYGYTFGSGTRLTVV.

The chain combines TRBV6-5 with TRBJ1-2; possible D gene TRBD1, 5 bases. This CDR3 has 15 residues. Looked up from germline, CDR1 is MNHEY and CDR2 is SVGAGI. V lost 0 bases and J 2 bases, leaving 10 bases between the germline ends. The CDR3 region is CASSYSAQGNYGYTF. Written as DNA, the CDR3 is TGTGCCAGCAGTTACTCGGCCCAGGGCAACTATGGCTACACCTTC.

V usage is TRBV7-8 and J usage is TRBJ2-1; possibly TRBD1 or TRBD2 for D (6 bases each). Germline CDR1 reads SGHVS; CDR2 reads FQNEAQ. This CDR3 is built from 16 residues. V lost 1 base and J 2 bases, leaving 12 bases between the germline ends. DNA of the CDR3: TGTGCCAGCAGCTTAGATCCGGGGGCGACCTACAATGAGCAGTTCTTC. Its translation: CASSLDPGATYNEQFF.

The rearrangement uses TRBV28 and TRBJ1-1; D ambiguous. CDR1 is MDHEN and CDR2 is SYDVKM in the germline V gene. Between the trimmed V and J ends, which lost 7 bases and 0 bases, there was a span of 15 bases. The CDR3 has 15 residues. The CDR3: CASNTAPLLNTEAFF. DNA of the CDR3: TGTGCCAGCAACACGGCCCCGCTTCTGAACACTGAAGCTTTCTTT.

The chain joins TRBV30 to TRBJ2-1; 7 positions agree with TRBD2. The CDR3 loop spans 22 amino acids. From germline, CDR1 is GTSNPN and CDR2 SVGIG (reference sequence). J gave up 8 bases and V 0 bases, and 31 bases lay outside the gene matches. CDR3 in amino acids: CAWSVRARVSKAGPRELHEQFF. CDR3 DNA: TGTGCCTGGAGTGTAAGGGCCCGGGTAAGCAAAGCGGGGCCACGAGAGCTGCATGAGCAGTTCTTC.

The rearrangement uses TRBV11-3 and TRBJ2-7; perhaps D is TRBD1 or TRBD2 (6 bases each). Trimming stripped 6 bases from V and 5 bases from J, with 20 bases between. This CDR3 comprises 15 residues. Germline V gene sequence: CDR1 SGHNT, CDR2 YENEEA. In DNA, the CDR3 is TGTGCCAGCAGACTATATTCCGGTGGGGGGCACGAGCAGTACGTC. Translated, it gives CASRLYSGGGHEQYV.

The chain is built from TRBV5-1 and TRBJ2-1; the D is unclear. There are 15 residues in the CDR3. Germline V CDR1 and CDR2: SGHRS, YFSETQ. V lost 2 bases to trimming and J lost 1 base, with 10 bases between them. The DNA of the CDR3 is TGCGCCAGCAGCTTTTACAGCCCTTCCTACAATGAGCAGTTCTTC. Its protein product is CASSFYSPSYNEQFF.

The DNA of the CDR3 is TGTGCCAGCAGCTTATTCCAGGGTGAAACCGGGGAGCTGTTTTTT. Encoded protein: CASSLFQGETGELFF. V is TRBV5-5 and J is TRBJ2-2, with D maybe TRBD1 (5 bases). The CDR3 has 15 amino acids. The V end was cut by 2 bases, the J end by 5 bases, with 13 bases between. Germline CDR1 SGHKS, CDR2 YYEKEE (reference sequence).

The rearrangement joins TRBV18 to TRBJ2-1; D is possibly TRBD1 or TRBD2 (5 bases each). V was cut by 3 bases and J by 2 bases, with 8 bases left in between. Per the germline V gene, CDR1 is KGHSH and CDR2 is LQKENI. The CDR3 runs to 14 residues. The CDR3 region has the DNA TGTGCCAGCTCACCTGGGGGACCCTACAATGAGCAGTTCTTC. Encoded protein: CASSPGGPYNEQFF. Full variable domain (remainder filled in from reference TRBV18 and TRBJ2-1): NAGVMQNPRHLVRRRGQEARLRCSPMKGHSHVYWYRQLPEEGLKFMVYLQKENIIDESGMPKERFSAEFPKEGPSILRIQQVVRGDSAAYFCASSPGGPYNEQFFGPGTRLTVL.

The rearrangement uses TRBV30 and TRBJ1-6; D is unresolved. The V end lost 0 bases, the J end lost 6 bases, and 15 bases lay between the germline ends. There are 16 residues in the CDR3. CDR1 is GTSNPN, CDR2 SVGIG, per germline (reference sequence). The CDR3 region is CAWSVRVGRLNSPLHF. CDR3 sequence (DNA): TGTGCCTGGAGTGTAAGGGTAGGGCGGCTTAATTCACCCCTCCACTTT.

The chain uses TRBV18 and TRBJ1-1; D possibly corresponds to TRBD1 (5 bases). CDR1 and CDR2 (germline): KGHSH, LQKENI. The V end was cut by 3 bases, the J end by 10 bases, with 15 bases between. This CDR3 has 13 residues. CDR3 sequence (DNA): TGTGCCAGCTCACCGGATACCAGGGAGGGAGCTTTCTTT. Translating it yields CASSPDTREGAFF.

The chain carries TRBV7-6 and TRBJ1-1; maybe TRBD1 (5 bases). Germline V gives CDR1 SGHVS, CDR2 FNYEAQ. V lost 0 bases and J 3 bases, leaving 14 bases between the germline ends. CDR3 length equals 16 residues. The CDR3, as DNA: TGTGCCAGCAGCTTAGCCGGTATGCAGGGTGACACTGAAGCTTTCTTT. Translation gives CASSLAGMQGDTEAFF. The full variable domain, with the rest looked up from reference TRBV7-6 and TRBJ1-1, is GAGVSQSPRYKVTKRGQDVALRCDPISGHVSLYWYRQALGQGPEFLTYFNYEAQQDKSGLPNDRFSAERPEGSISTLTIQRTEQRDSAMYRCASSLAGMQGDTEAFFGQGTRLTVV.

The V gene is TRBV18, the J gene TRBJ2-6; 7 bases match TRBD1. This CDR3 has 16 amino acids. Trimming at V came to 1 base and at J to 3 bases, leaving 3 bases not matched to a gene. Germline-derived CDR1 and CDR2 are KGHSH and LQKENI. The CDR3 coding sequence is TGTGCCAGCTCACCACAGGGGGCCAATGGGGCCAACGTCCTGACTTTC. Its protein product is CASSPQGANGANVLTF.

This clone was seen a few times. This CDR3 reads CASSLSGTDTQYF. In DNA, the CDR3 is TGTGCCAGCAGCTTGAGCGGCACAGATACGCAGTATTTT. The chain links TRBV11-3 to TRBJ2-3; no clear D. Germline V gene data show CDR1 as SGHNT and CDR2 as YENEEA. The germline V and J ends were trimmed by 3 bases and 1 base, with 5 bases remaining between them. The CDR3 spans 13 residues.

Here the CDR3 reads CASSLRQFNEKLFF. Written as DNA, the CDR3 is TGTGCCAGCAGCTTAAGGCAGTTTAATGAAAAACTGTTTTTT. The V call is TRBV7-2, the J call TRBJ1-4; D call uncertain. This CDR3 has 14 amino acids. Germline V gene data show CDR1 as SGHTA and CDR2 as FQGNSA. V dropped 2 bases and J dropped 4 bases, with 8 bases sitting between them.

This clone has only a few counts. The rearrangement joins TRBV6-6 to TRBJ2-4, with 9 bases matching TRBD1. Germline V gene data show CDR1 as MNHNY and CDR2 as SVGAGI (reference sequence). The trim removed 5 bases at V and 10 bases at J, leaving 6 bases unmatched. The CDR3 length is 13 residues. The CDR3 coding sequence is TGTGCCAGCAGTCAACAGGGGGCGTGGATTCAGTACTTC. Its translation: CASSQQGAWIQYF.

The CDR3 DNA reads as TGTGCCAGCACCCTCCGGGACAGGTTCTCCTACAATGAGCAGTTCTTC. Translated: CASTLRDRFSYNEQFF. V is TRBV5-4 and J is TRBJ2-1; 8 positions match TRBD1. The CDR3 sequence is 16 residues long. After removal of 6 bases from V and 0 bases from J, the junction contained 8 bases not matched to a gene. Germline V gives CDR1 SGHNT, CDR2 YYREEE (reference sequence).

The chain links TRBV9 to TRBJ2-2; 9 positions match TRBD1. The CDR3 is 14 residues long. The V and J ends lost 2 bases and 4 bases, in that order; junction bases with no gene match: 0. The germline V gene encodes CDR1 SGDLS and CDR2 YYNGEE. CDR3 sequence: CASSVTGGTGELFF. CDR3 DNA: TGTGCCAGCAGCGTGACAGGGGGCACCGGGGAGCTGTTTTTT. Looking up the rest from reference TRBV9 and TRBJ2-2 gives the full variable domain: DSGVTQTPKHLITATGQRVTLRCSPRSGDLSVYWYQQSLDQGLQFLIQYYNGEERAKGNILERFSAQQFPDLHSELNLSSLELGDSALYFCASSVTGGTGELFFGEGSRLTVL.

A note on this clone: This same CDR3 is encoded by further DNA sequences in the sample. The CDR3, as DNA: TGTGCCAGCAGTTTGGGACCCTATGGCTACACCTTC. The encoded protein is CASSLGPYGYTF. This chain links TRBV12-3 or TRBV12-4 with TRBJ1-2, with D perhaps matching TRBD1 (5 bases). Trimming cost V 3 bases and J 4 bases, with 6 bases left between them. The CDR3 is 12 amino acids.